This passage covers 31 T cell receptor beta chains from one sample sequenced in a study of breast tumors, draining lymph nodes, adjacent tissues. TCRdb passed the multiplex PCR reads through MiXCR, listing each CDR3 protein once. The table records 130,000 or so distinct CDR3 sequences, about 20% of them present only once. Samples came from axillary lymph nodes draining the breast cancer. The sample was axillary lymph node tissue. The receptor source for this set is a female donor with breast cancer. Some clones in this sample may be carry-over from other donors' samples.

In this sample, this clonotype turned up many times. V gene TRBV7-9 combines with J gene TRBJ1-4; TRBD1 agrees at 10 bases. Germline V gene sequence: CDR1 SEHNR, CDR2 FQNEAQ (reference sequence). This CDR3 region has 14 residues. V gave up 5 bases and J gave up 8 bases; unmatched junction bases: 5. CDR3 sequence: CASSPGTGVEKLFF. For the CDR3, the DNA is TGTGCCAGCAGCCCCGGGACAGGGGTGGAAAAACTGTTTTTT. Full variable domain (rest looked up from reference TRBV7-9 and TRBJ1-4): DTGVSQNPRHKITKRGQNVTFRCDPISEHNRLYWYRQTLGQGPEFLTYFQNEAQLEKSRLLSDRFSAERPKGSFSTLEIQRTEQGDSAMYLCASSPGTGVEKLFFGSGTQLSVL.

The CDR3 protein is CSVEVWDSSYNEQFF. The CDR3 DNA is TGCAGCGTTGAAGTCTGGGACAGCTCCTACAATGAGCAGTTCTTC. This sequence joins TRBV29-1 and TRBJ2-1; 7 bases map to TRBD1. CDR3 length: 15 amino acids. V shed 1 base and J 0 bases; nucleotides not matched to a gene: 3. In germline, CDR1 is SQVTM, CDR2 ANQGSEA.

The sample holds many counts of this clonotype. The chain couples TRBV7-8 to TRBJ2-7; the match to TRBD2 covers 11 bases. Germline assignment: CDR1 SGHVS and CDR2 FQNEAQ. V lost 5 bases and J lost 4; bases outside the gene matches: 7. CDR3 length equals 15 residues. The CDR3 loop is CASSPGLAVGYEQYF. The CDR3 coding sequence is TGTGCCAGCAGCCCGGGACTAGCGGTCGGGTACGAGCAGTACTTC.

The sample holds a few counts of this clonotype. The genes are TRBV6-1 and TRBJ2-5, with 11 bases lining up with TRBD2. The germline CDR1 and CDR2 sequences are MNHNS and SASEGT. Unmatched junction bases numbered 11, after V lost 6 bases and J lost 5 bases. This CDR3 has 16 amino acids. For the CDR3, the DNA is TGTGCCAGCAGCGTAGCGGGAGGGCCTAAATTGGAGACCCAGTACTTC. It codes for CASSVAGGPKLETQYF.

This clonotype was observed many times. The junction differs from germline at one of its ends, possibly a read error. CDR3: CATREAGTSRVDEQFF. For the CDR3, the DNA is TGTGCCACCCGTGAAGCCGGGACTAGCCGCGTCGATGAGCAGTTCTTC. V and J are TRBV24-1 and TRBJ2-1; 9 bases map to TRBD2. The CDR3 sequence is 16 residues long. CDR1 and CDR2 from the germline V gene are KGHDR and SFDVKD.

The count of this clonotype is one. The chain is built from TRBV28 and TRBJ1-5; no reliable D call. CDR3 length: 17 amino acids. The ends were cut back, 0 bases at V and 2 bases at J, with 14 bases in the middle. Germline CDR1 MDHEN, CDR2 SYDVKM. The CDR3 sequence: CASSLWGPGWGNQPQHF. The DNA of the CDR3 is TGTGCCAGCAGTTTATGGGGCCCCGGGTGGGGCAATCAGCCCCAGCATTTT.

This clonotype was seen a few times. The rearrangement uses TRBV9 and TRBJ2-3; the match to TRBD2 covers 8 bases. Unmatched junction bases numbered 8, after V lost 4 bases and J lost 4 bases. The germline CDR1 and CDR2 sequences are SGDLS and YYNGEE. This CDR3 has 15 residues. The CDR3 loop is CASSPRTSSADTQYF. CDR3 DNA: TGTGCCAGCAGCCCGCGGACTAGCAGCGCAGATACGCAGTATTTT.

There are many counts of this clonotype. The rearrangement links TRBV20-1 to TRBJ2-1; 13 bases align to TRBD2. Germline V lookup: CDR1 DFQATT, CDR2 SNEGSKA (reference sequence). The CDR3 extends over 15 amino acids. Losses at the gene ends were 3 bases for V and 4 bases for J; bases not matched to a gene: 3. The CDR3 reads CSARGTSGKYNEQFF. The CDR3 coding sequence is TGCAGTGCTAGGGGGACTAGCGGGAAATACAATGAGCAGTTCTTC.

This clonotype showed up many times. The J gene is TRBJ2-1, the V gene TRBV7-6; D remains unclear. There are 16 residues in the CDR3. The V end was cut by 2 bases, the J end by 3 bases, with 14 bases between. CDR1 is SGHVS and CDR2 is FNYEAQ in the germline V gene. In nucleotides, the CDR3 is TGTGCCAGCAGCTTAACGGGTTTTAATGACTACAATGAGCAGTTCTTC. The encoded protein is CASSLTGFNDYNEQFF.

In the case of this clonotype: This may come from a read error, since a much larger clone is one base off. The V gene is TRBV20-1, the J gene TRBJ1-5; D is uncertain. The CDR3 spans 14 residues. CDR1 is DFQATT and CDR2 is SNEGSKA in the germline V gene (reference sequence). The germline V and J ends were trimmed by 4 bases and 2 bases, with 12 bases remaining between them. The CDR3 sequence: CSAKESDGNQPQHF. Here the CDR3 DNA reads TGCAGTGCTAAAGAGTCCGATGGCAATCAGCCCCAGCATTTT.

The V call is TRBV4-1, the J call TRBJ2-5, with D tentatively TRBD1 (6 bases). The ends were cut back, 4 bases at V and 5 bases at J, with 17 bases in the middle. CDR3 length equals 15 residues. In germline, CDR1 is MGHRA, CDR2 YSYEKL. CDR3 region: CASSLRGTGWETQYF. The CDR3 DNA reads TGCGCCAGCAGCCTGAGGGGTACAGGGTGGGAGACCCAGTACTTC.

The table lists this clonotype with many counts. This chain links TRBV2 with TRBJ1-6; tentatively, D is TRBD1 (5 bases). The CDR3 length is 13 residues. The germline V and J ends were trimmed by 6 bases and 9 bases, with 12 bases remaining between them. The germline V gene has CDR1 SNHLY and CDR2 FYNNEI. The CDR3 loop is CASRQGLLSPLHF. The CDR3 region has the DNA TGTGCCAGCAGGCAGGGTCTTCTTTCACCCCTCCACTTT.

A note on this clonotype: A read error may explain this, as a much larger clone is one base away. This chain joins TRBV9 and TRBJ2-4; TRBD2 matches 8 bases. With 4 bases clipped from V and 7 bases from J, the junction kept 7 bases outside the gene matches. Per the germline V gene, CDR1 is SGDLS and CDR2 is YYNGEE. CDR3 length: 14 amino acids. This CDR3 is CASSTSPGGNIQYF. The CDR3 DNA reads as TGTGCCAGCAGCACCTCTCCGGGGGGGAACATTCAGTACTTC. The full variable domain, with the rest looked up from reference TRBV9 and TRBJ2-4, is DSGVTQTPKHLITATGQRVTLRCSPRSGDLSVYWYQQSLDQGLQFLIQYYNGEERAKGNILERFSAQQFPDLHSELNLSSLELGDSALYFCASSTSPGGNIQYFGAGTRLSVL.

This clonotype came up many times. The rearrangement uses TRBV15 and TRBJ1-2; the match to TRBD1 covers 8 bases. V gave up 3 bases and J gave up 2 bases; unmatched junction bases: 2. This CDR3 has 14 amino acids. Germline V gene lookup returns CDR1 LNHNV and CDR2 YYDKDF (reference sequence). The DNA of the CDR3 is TGTGCCACCAGCAGGGACAGGGTGAACTATGGCTACACCTTC. Translated: CATSRDRVNYGYTF.

This clonotype has at least ten counts. This CDR3 reads CASSSRTGSNYGYTF. The CDR3 DNA is TGTGCCAGCAGTTCTAGGACAGGGAGCAACTATGGCTACACCTTC. This chain joins TRBV28 and TRBJ1-2; 8 nucleotides line up with TRBD1. The junction had 6 bases not matched to a gene; V was cut back by 4 bases and J by 2 bases. This CDR3 is 15 amino acids long. In germline, CDR1 is MDHEN, CDR2 SYDVKM.

This clonotype has ten or more counts. DNA of the CDR3: TGTGCCAGCAGTCCTGGTGCGGTGGGAGTCTACGAGCAGTACTTC. Amino acid sequence: CASSPGAVGVYEQYF. The rearrangement links TRBV27 to TRBJ2-7; a weak D match, TRBD2 (5 bases). The CDR3 totals 15 residues. V was trimmed by 5 bases and J by 3 bases, leaving 17 bases between them. The V gene's germline CDR1 is MNHEY and CDR2 SMNVEV (reference sequence).

Ten or more counts support this clonotype. V and J are TRBV10-1 and TRBJ1-2, with D perhaps TRBD1 (5 bases). CDR1 WNHNN and CDR2 SYGVQD come from the germline V gene (reference sequence). With 7 bases removed from V and 6 bases from J, the gap between germline ends came to 12 bases. CDR3 length equals 12 residues. In nucleotides, the CDR3 is TGCGCCAGCACCGGGGGTCCCAATGGCTACACCTTC. Protein sequence: CASTGGPNGYTF.

This clonotype was counted ten times or more. The chain employs TRBV5-1 and TRBJ1-5, with D unresolved. The CDR3 has 12 residues. V was shortened by 3 bases and J by 9 bases, with 10 bases between the two germline ends. In germline, CDR1 is SGHRS, CDR2 YFSETQ. This CDR3 reads CASSSDSGPQHF. The CDR3 coding sequence is TGCGCCAGCAGCTCAGATTCGGGGCCCCAGCATTTT.

The CDR3 DNA reads TGTGCCAGCAGTGGCTTTACAGGGGGCTCTGGAAACACCATATATTTT. Encoded protein: CASSGFTGGSGNTIYF. The rearrangement uses TRBV25-1 and TRBJ1-3; TRBD1 aligns across 8 bases. The CDR3 is made up of 16 amino acids. Per germline, CDR1 MGHDK and CDR2 SYGVNS. V lost 4 bases to trimming and J lost 0 bases; unmatched junction nucleotides: 5.

This clonotype has a handful of counts. The rearrangement joins TRBV19 to TRBJ2-2; D is ambiguous. V lost 1 base and J lost 4, with 16 bases in between. CDR1 and CDR2 (germline): LNHDA, SQIVND (reference sequence). The CDR3 totals 17 residues. The CDR3 sequence is CASSIGLGLGRTGELFF. In nucleotides, the CDR3 is TGTGCCAGTAGTATAGGTCTCGGTCTCGGGCGCACCGGGGAGCTGTTTTTT.

This clonotype was recorded at least ten times. The rearrangement links TRBV6-1 to TRBJ1-4; 8 bases line up with TRBD1. This CDR3 is built from 15 residues. Losses at the gene ends were 6 bases for V and 8 bases for J; bases not matched to a gene: 11. From germline, CDR1 is MNHNS and CDR2 SASEGT. In DNA, the CDR3 is TGTGCCAGCAGCCCCCCCAGGCAGGGGGCCGAAAAACTGTTTTTT. Translated, it gives CASSPPRQGAEKLFF.

The chain couples TRBV6-6 to TRBJ2-4; no firm D call. This CDR3 contains 14 residues. Germline CDR1 reads MNHNY; CDR2 reads SVGAGI (reference sequence). Between the trimmed V and J ends, which lost 4 bases and 3 bases, there was a span of 10 bases. CDR3 region: CASSSSRNKNIQYF. The CDR3 bases are TGTGCCAGCAGTTCGTCTCGTAACAAAAACATTCAGTACTTC.

This clonotype was counted ten times or more. This chain links TRBV19 with TRBJ2-1, with a weak D call TRBD2 (6 bases). From germline, CDR1 is LNHDA and CDR2 SQIVND (reference sequence). The length of the CDR3 is 15 residues. The germline V and J ends were trimmed by 5 bases and 8 bases, with 19 bases remaining between them. The CDR3 sequence: CASSATGRERDEQFF. Here the CDR3 DNA reads TGTGCCAGTAGTGCGACCGGGCGGGAAAGGGATGAGCAGTTCTTC.

This clonotype occurred many times. This sequence joins TRBV20-1 and TRBJ1-3, with TRBD1 matching 9 bases. Losses at the gene ends were 6 bases for V and 7 bases for J; bases not matched to a gene: 10. The length of the CDR3 is 14 residues. Germline CDR1 reads DFQATT; CDR2 reads SNEGSKA (reference sequence). The CDR3 nucleotides are TGCAGTGCACCCGGGACAGGGAGCGCGAACACCATATATTTT. Its protein is CSAPGTGSANTIYF.

This clonotype has at least ten counts. The chain joins TRBV27 to TRBJ1-5; D gene uncertain. V lost 6 bases to trimming and J lost 3 bases, with 9 bases between them. Germline V gene lookup returns CDR1 MNHEY and CDR2 SMNVEV (reference sequence). This CDR3 region has 13 residues. The CDR3 loop reads CASRGGDNQPQHF. The CDR3 coding sequence is TGTGCCAGCAGGGGCGGGGACAATCAGCCCCAGCATTTT.

This clonotype occurred many times. The V call is TRBV19, the J call TRBJ2-3; 13 bases are shared with TRBD2. The J segment lost 5 bases and the V segment lost 8 bases, leaving 13 bases of the junction unmatched. The CDR3 extends over 17 amino acids. The germline V gene encodes CDR1 LNHDA and CDR2 SQIVND (reference sequence). The CDR3 sequence is CASRTRTSGSGLDTQYF. The CDR3 bases are TGTGCCAGTCGAACTCGGACTAGCGGGAGTGGTCTAGATACGCAGTATTTT.

The sample holds a few counts of this clonotype. Since a much larger clone is just one base distant, this may be a read error. The V and J genes are TRBV6-6 and TRBJ2-3; 12 bases line up with TRBD2. The CDR3 extends over 17 amino acids. Losses at the gene ends were 6 bases for V and 8 bases for J; bases not matched to a gene: 15. The germline V gene has CDR1 MNHNY and CDR2 SVGAGI (reference sequence). Here the CDR3 reads CASRPRELAGGGGTQYF. Here the CDR3 DNA reads TGTGCCAGCAGACCCCGGGAGCTAGCGGGAGGGGGAGGTACGCAGTATTTT.

Turning to this clonotype: Possible read error: a much larger clone is one base away. This rearrangement joins TRBV10-3 to TRBJ2-2, with D perhaps matching TRBD1 or TRBD2 (5 bases each). CDR3 length equals 15 residues. CDR1 is ENHRY, CDR2 SYGVKD, per germline. CDR3 region: CAISESGMDTGELLF. CDR3 coding DNA: TGTGCCATCAGTGAATCAGGGATGGACACCGGGGAGCTGCTTTTT.

With regard to this clonotype: This may come from a read error, since a much larger clone is one base off. The CDR3 sequence: CASSGTPNTGELLF. CDR3 bases: TGCGCCAGCAGCGGGACACCGAACACCGGGGAGCTGCTTTTT. The chain couples TRBV5-1 to TRBJ2-2; a possible D gene is TRBD1 (6 bases). Germline V gene data show CDR1 as SGHRS and CDR2 as YFSETQ. The length of the CDR3 is 14 residues.

This clonotype was seen only a few times. This chain connects TRBV5-1 to TRBJ2-1, with unresolved D. V gave up 0 bases and J gave up 5 bases, with 9 bases separating them. The CDR3 is made up of 14 amino acids. In germline, CDR1 is SGHRS, CDR2 YFSETQ. Here the CDR3 reads CASSLGVDDNEQFF. CDR3 coding DNA: TGCGCCAGCAGCTTGGGGGTGGATGACAATGAGCAGTTCTTC.

Note on this clonotype: One base away lies a much larger clone, so this may be a sequencing read error. The J gene is TRBJ2-1, the V gene TRBV9; D ambiguous. The V end lost 1 base, the J end lost 6 bases, and 14 bases lay between the germline ends. The CDR3 contains 15 residues. Germline V gene sequence: CDR1 SGDLS, CDR2 YYNGEE. This CDR3 reads CASSVKERSANEQFF. DNA of the CDR3: TGTGCCAGCAGCGTAAAGGAGAGGAGTGCCAATGAGCAGTTCTTC.